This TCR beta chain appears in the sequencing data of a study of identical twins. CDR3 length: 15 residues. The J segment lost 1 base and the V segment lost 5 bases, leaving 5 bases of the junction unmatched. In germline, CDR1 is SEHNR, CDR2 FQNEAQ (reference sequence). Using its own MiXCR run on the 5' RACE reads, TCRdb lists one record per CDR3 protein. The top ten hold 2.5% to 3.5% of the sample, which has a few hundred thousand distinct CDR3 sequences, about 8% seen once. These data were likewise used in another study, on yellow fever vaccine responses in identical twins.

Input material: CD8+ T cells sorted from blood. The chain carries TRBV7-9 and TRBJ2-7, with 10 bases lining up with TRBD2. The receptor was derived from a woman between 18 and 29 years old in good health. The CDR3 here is CASSEGLATSYEQYF. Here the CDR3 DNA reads TGTGCCAGCAGCGAGGGACTAGCGACTTCCTACGAGCAGTACTTC.